The entry below describes one TCR beta chain. Antigen specificity is unknown. Only Caucasian adults living in Nashville, Tennessee served as donors. Some clones are missing from TCRdb's copy, which holds only in-frame ones; the method was immunoSEQ multiplex PCR. In the table there are roughly 2 million clones, 95% of which are singletons. This entry belongs to a study of shared clonotypes between healthy human individuals. Notes on the study in general: The four-donor shared clonotypes exceeded non-shared clonotypes in generation probability, with non-shared ones scoring lower. Shared across a handful of donors were around 4.7% of the naive CD4 clonotypes. Richness estimates generally favored naive over memory subsets.

Sequenced material: naive CD4+ T cells sorted from blood. This sample's subset: CD45RA+ positively selected. The receptor comes from a man younger than 30 in good health.

CDR3 coding DNA: TGTGCCAGCAGCTTACCGGGGGCGAGCTCTGGAAACACCATATATTTT. It codes for CASSLPGASSGNTIYF. The rearrangement joins TRBV11-3 to TRBJ1-3; D may be TRBD1 (6 bases). Per the germline V gene, CDR1 is SGHNT and CDR2 is YENEEA. This CDR3 has 16 amino acids. The V end was cut by 2 bases, the J end by 0 bases, with 11 bases between.